The 23 T cell receptor beta chains below all came from one sample that was sequenced in a study of early T cells in non-severe SARS-CoV-2 infection listed by TCRdb under 2021. The method behind the library was 5' RACE. This sample was sequenced with a NextSeq 500. Through fastp at Q25 and MiXCR, TCRdb rebuilt clones from the public reads, retaining in-frame beta chains. Rows matching on CDR3 protein sequence are summarized as one entry with the most common DNA and genes. The sample table holds 60,000 to 75,000 distinct CDR3 sequences, of which 10% were seen once. The top ten clones comprise about 14% of the sample. Specimen: whole blood, collected at baseline. The receptors derive from an adult who was a healthcare worker with PCR-confirmed SARS-CoV-2 infection or an uninfected control (not recorded which).

This clonotype has at least ten counts. The chain has TRBV29-1 and TRBJ2-5; D not resolved. Germline V lookup: CDR1 SQVTM, CDR2 ANQGSEA. The CDR3 is 13 residues long. V was clipped by 0 bases and J by 2 bases, with 7 bases between them. The CDR3 sequence is CSVEETVQETQYF. The CDR3 region has the DNA TGCAGCGTTGAAGAGACTGTACAAGAGACCCAGTACTTC. Full variable domain (rest looked up from reference TRBV29-1 and TRBJ2-5): SAVISQKPSRDICQRGTSLTIQCQVDSQVTMMFWYRQQPGQSLTLIATANQGSEATYESGFVIDKFPISRPNLTFSTLTVSNMSPEDSSIYLCSVEETVQETQYFGPGTRLLVL.

About this clonotype itself: Since a much larger clone is just one base distant, this may be a read error. The V call is TRBV7-2, the J call TRBJ1-2; D is possibly TRBD1 (6 bases). The length of the CDR3 is 12 residues. Trimming took 4 bases from V and 4 from J, leaving 7 bases between them. The germline CDR1 and CDR2 sequences are SGHTA and FQGNSA. DNA of the CDR3: TGTGCCAGCAGCTCGGACAGCTATGGCTACACCTTC. Amino acid sequence: CASSSDSYGYTF.

This clonotype occurred many times. The J gene is TRBJ1-1, the V gene TRBV24-1; 10 bases map to TRBD1. Unmatched junction bases numbered 14, after V lost 3 bases and J lost 2 bases. CDR1 KGHDR and CDR2 SFDVKD come from the germline V gene. The CDR3 has 19 amino acids. CDR3 protein: CATSDAKPTGGFGNTEAFF. The CDR3 region has the DNA TGTGCCACCAGTGATGCGAAACCGACAGGGGGCTTTGGAAACACTGAAGCTTTCTTT.

This clonotype has only a few counts. This chain joins TRBV7-2 and TRBJ2-2; 7 nucleotides line up with TRBD2. Looked up from germline, CDR1 is SGHTA and CDR2 is FQGNSA. The CDR3 totals 18 residues. V trimming: 4 bases; J trimming: 2 bases; junction bases outside the gene matches: 13. This CDR3 is CASSSGASGSTNTGELFF. DNA for the CDR3: TGTGCCAGCAGCTCAGGCGCTAGCGGAAGTACCAACACCGGGGAGCTGTTTTTT.

The chain has TRBV6-2 or TRBV6-3 and TRBJ2-7; no firm D call. The CDR3 sequence is 14 residues long. The ends were cut back, 0 bases at V and 1 base at J, with 7 bases in the middle. Germline V CDR1 and CDR2: MNHEY, SVGEGT. DNA for the CDR3: TGTGCCAGCAGTTACTCGGCAGGTTCCTACGAGCAGTACTTC. Amino acids: CASSYSAGSYEQYF.

This chain connects TRBV6-2 or TRBV6-3 to TRBJ1-6; 9 nucleotides align to TRBD1. The CDR3 length is 15 residues. The germline gives CDR1 MNHEY, CDR2 SVGEGT. The trim removed 6 bases at V and 7 bases at J, leaving 7 bases unmatched. The CDR3 sequence: CASRPTGGYNSPLHF. DNA of the CDR3: TGTGCCAGCAGGCCCACAGGGGGCTACAATTCACCCCTCCACTTT.

Turning to this clonotype: The junction does not match germline at one end; this may be a read error. Written as DNA, the CDR3 is TGTGCCAGCAGCTTAGGAGTCCGGGGAGATACGCGGTATTTT. The encoded protein is CASSLGVRGDTRYF. The V gene is TRBV7-8, the J gene TRBJ2-3; maybe TRBD2 (5 bases). Germline loops: CDR1 SGHVS, CDR2 FQNEAQ. The CDR3 length is 14 residues.

This clonotype has a count of ten or more. The chain uses TRBV7-2 and TRBJ1-1, with D possibly TRBD1 on 6 matching bases. From germline, CDR1 is SGHTA and CDR2 FQGNSA. This CDR3 is 13 amino acids long. The germline V and J ends were trimmed by 7 bases and 1 base, with 10 bases remaining between them. The CDR3 region is CASNKQGNTEAFF. The CDR3 region has the DNA TGTGCCAGCAACAAACAGGGGAACACTGAAGCTTTCTTT.

The sample holds many counts of this clonotype. The rearrangement uses TRBV7-6 and TRBJ1-3; the match to TRBD1 covers 7 bases. Germline values: CDR1 SGHVS, CDR2 FNYEAQ. With V trimmed by 0 bases and J by 1 base, 6 bases remained unmatched. CDR3 length equals 17 residues. The CDR3: CASSLAEGQRSGNTIYF. DNA of the CDR3: TGTGCCAGCAGCTTAGCCGAGGGACAGCGGTCTGGAAACACCATATATTTT.

This clonotype was counted ten times or more. The genes are TRBV20-1 and TRBJ2-1; 11 nucleotides line up with TRBD2. Looked up from germline, CDR1 is DFQATT and CDR2 is SNEGSKA (reference sequence). With V trimmed by 5 bases and J by 10 bases, 10 bases remained unmatched. This CDR3 is built from 14 residues. The DNA for the CDR3 is TGCAGTGCTGAGGGACTAGCGGACCCCTGGGAGCAGTTCTTC. This sequence encodes CSAEGLADPWEQFF.

The V call is TRBV7-2, the J call TRBJ2-1; maybe TRBD2 (6 bases). CDR3 length equals 16 residues. In germline, CDR1 is SGHTA, CDR2 FQGNSA. Trimming shortened V by 3 bases and J by 0 bases, and 12 bases separated the two germline ends. This chain's CDR3 is CASSFSRGSSYNEQFF. The CDR3 DNA reads TGTGCCAGCAGCTTTTCCCGGGGGAGCTCCTACAATGAGCAGTTCTTC.

At least ten counts were recorded for this clonotype. The chain is built from TRBV28 and TRBJ2-7; D is tentatively TRBD1 or TRBD2 (6 bases each). This CDR3 spans 15 amino acids. CDR1 and CDR2 from the germline V gene are MDHEN and SYDVKM. Trimming took off 6 bases at V and 0 bases at J, with 15 bases between the two ends. DNA for the CDR3: TGTGCCAGCAGACCAGGGGAGCGGGCCTCCTACGAGCAGTACTTC. Translating gives CASRPGERASYEQYF.

J is TRBJ2-3 and V is TRBV4-2, with TRBD2 matching 9 bases. The germline gives CDR1 LGHNA, CDR2 YNFKEQ. The CDR3 covers 16 residues. V shed 8 bases, J shed 0 bases, and the junction held 9 bases outside the gene matches. CDR3 loop: CASSPRLAASTDTQYF. The CDR3 DNA reads TGTGCCAGCTCCCCACGACTAGCGGCTAGCACAGATACGCAGTATTTT.

The V gene is TRBV20-1, the J gene TRBJ2-7; 13 positions match TRBD2. Looked up from germline, CDR1 is DFQATT and CDR2 is SNEGSKA (reference sequence). The CDR3 is 17 residues long. V lost 3 bases, J lost 0 bases, and 8 bases stayed unmatched. CDR3 protein: CSASPGLAGAHSYEQYF. CDR3 bases: TGCAGTGCTAGTCCCGGACTAGCGGGAGCACACTCCTACGAGCAGTACTTC.

By share of the sample, this clonotype is medium-sized. This rearrangement joins TRBV20-1 to TRBJ2-3; D is undetermined. V was trimmed by 6 bases and J by 0 bases, leaving 7 bases between them. CDR3 length: 12 amino acids. Germline V gene data show CDR1 as DFQATT and CDR2 as SNEGSKA (reference sequence). The CDR3 coding sequence is TGCAGTGCCGGGCCTAGCACAGATACGCAGTATTTT. Translating gives CSAGPSTDTQYF.

The rearrangement joins TRBV3-1 to TRBJ1-2; TRBD1 might be the D (6 bases). This CDR3 region has 15 residues. V lost 4 bases to trimming and J lost 0 bases, with 12 bases between them. Germline V CDR1 and CDR2: LGHDT, YNNKEL (reference sequence). CDR3: CASSPRTVSNYGYTF. The CDR3 DNA follows: TGTGCCAGCAGCCCAAGGACAGTTTCTAACTATGGCTACACCTTC. Full variable domain (outside the CDR3, taken from reference TRBV3-1 and TRBJ1-2): DTAVSQTPKYLVTQMGNDKSIKCEQNLGHDTMYWYKQDSKKFLKIMFSYNNKELIINETVPNRFSPKSPDKAHLNLHINSLELGDSAVYFCASSPRTVSNYGYTFGSGTRLTVV.

V and J are TRBV7-2 and TRBJ2-5; 10 positions match TRBD1. The CDR3 sequence is 16 residues long. V shed 5 bases and J 3 bases; nucleotides not matched to a gene: 9. CDR1 SGHTA and CDR2 FQGNSA come from the germline V gene. This chain's CDR3 is CASSLRQGAREETQYF. CDR3 DNA: TGTGCCAGCAGCCTCCGACAGGGGGCCCGTGAAGAGACCCAGTACTTC.

In its sample, this clonotype was seen a few times. The rearrangement links TRBV5-1 to TRBJ1-3; the D gene is possibly TRBD1 (6 bases). V was trimmed by 0 bases and J by 7 bases, leaving 8 bases between them. The CDR3 sequence is 13 residues long. Germline assignment: CDR1 SGHRS and CDR2 YFSETQ. DNA of the CDR3: TGCGCCAGCAGCTTGGGACAGGAGAACACCATATATTTT. Protein: CASSLGQENTIYF.

This clonotype was seen a few times. The chain uses TRBV6-2 or TRBV6-3 and TRBJ1-1; no clear D gene. The CDR3 covers 15 residues. CDR1 and CDR2 from the germline V gene are MNHEY and SVGEGT. Trimming left V 2 bases short and J 1 base short, with 11 bases between. The CDR3: CASSYGPLANTEAFF. The CDR3 nucleotides read TGTGCCAGCAGTTACGGGCCTCTAGCGAACACTGAAGCTTTCTTT.

Remarks on this clonotype: A single base separates this from a much larger clone, so it may be a read error. The gene calls are TRBV11-3 and TRBJ1-1; 8 nucleotides align to TRBD1. Unmatched junction bases numbered 3, after V lost 2 bases and J lost 1 base. The CDR3 sequence is 15 residues long. Germline loops: CDR1 SGHNT, CDR2 YENEEA. The CDR3 region has the DNA TGTGCCAGCAGCTTATCCGGGACAGGGAACACTGAAGCTTTCTTT. Translation: CASSLSGTGNTEAFF. Variable domain in full (rest from reference TRBV11-3 and TRBJ1-1): EAGVVQSPRYKIIEKKQPVAFWCNPISGHNTLYWYLQNLGQGPELLIRYENEEAVDDSQLPKDRFSAERLKGVDSTLKIQPAELGDSAVYLCASSLSGTGNTEAFFGQGTRLTVV.

This sequence joins TRBV5-4 and TRBJ2-7, with 10 bases matching TRBD1. Germline V CDR1 and CDR2: SGHNT, YYREEE (reference sequence). V trimming: 0 bases; J trimming: 5 bases; junction bases outside the gene matches: 11. The CDR3 has 17 amino acids. As DNA, the CDR3 is TGTGCCAGCAGCTTGGTACAAACCGGGACAGGGGTGGACGAGCAGTACTTC. It is translated as CASSLVQTGTGVDEQYF. Full variable domain (outside the CDR3, taken from reference TRBV5-4 and TRBJ2-7): ETGVTQSPTHLIKTRGQQVTLRCSSQSGHNTVSWYQQALGQGPQFIFQYYREEENGRGNFPPRFSGLQFPNYSSELNVNALELDDSALYLCASSLVQTGTGVDEQYFGPGTRLTVT.

This clonotype was seen many times. The CDR3 loop is CASSLRNEQFF. The CDR3 region has the DNA TGTGCCAGCAGCTTAAGGAATGAGCAGTTCTTC. The chain uses TRBV7-2 and TRBJ2-1; D gene unclear. V lost 2 bases to trimming and J lost 7 bases, with 3 bases between them. The germline V gene has CDR1 SGHTA and CDR2 FQGNSA. CDR3 length: 11 residues.

This clonotype appeared a single time. This chain joins TRBV7-2 and TRBJ2-1; weak D call: TRBD2 (6 bases). The germline V gene encodes CDR1 SGHTA and CDR2 FQGNSA. Between the trimmed V and J ends, which lost 2 bases and 3 bases, there was a span of 11 bases. The CDR3 is made up of 15 amino acids. CDR3 region: CASSLWGGLYNEQFF. CDR3 DNA sequence: TGTGCCAGCAGCTTATGGGGAGGTCTCTACAATGAGCAGTTCTTC. The variable domain in full, completed from reference TRBV7-2 and TRBJ2-1, reads GAGVSQSPSNKVTEKGKDVELRCDPISGHTALYWYRQSLGQGLEFLIYFQGNSAPDKSGLPSDRFSAERTGGSVSTLTIQRTQQEDSAVYLCASSLWGGLYNEQFFGPGTRLTVL.